This record concerns one T cell receptor (beta chain) sequence. Original data processing: Reference gene primer amplification in the assay estimated nucleated cell counts. Sequencing used immunoSEQ multiplex PCR; TCRdb keeps in-frame clones, though not all of them. V and J calls and clone size come straight from that table; D and trimming were deduced from the DNA. The table records 99,000 or so clones, around 76% of them present only once. The record originates from a study of blood T cell repertoires in COVID-19. The wider study: Sites in the United States, Italy and Spain provided acute and convalescent COVID-19 samples. Nucleic acid was either cDNA or gDNA, and it came from T cells, B-cell-depleted T cells, or PBMCs.

Germline CDR1 is LNHNV and CDR2 is YYDKDF (reference sequence). V trimming: 0 bases; J trimming: 3 bases; junction bases outside the gene matches: 2. CDR3 size: 15 residues. The chain couples TRBV15 to TRBJ2-3; 8 bases match TRBD2. The sequenced sample consisted of peripheral blood. This TCR derives from a woman between 65 and 79 years old with acute or convalescent COVID-19. The CDR3 DNA is TGTGCCACCAGCAGAGATGGCGGGAGGACAGATACGCAGTATTTT. Its translation is CATSRDGGRTDTQYF.